One sample yielded the 8 T cell receptor beta chains listed below, sequenced in a study of T cells after yellow fever vaccination. TCRdb analysed the 5' RACE reads with MiXCR anew, one entry per CDR3 protein. The sample includes over 120,000 distinct CDR3 sequences, under 8% seen only once; the top ten take 0.5% to 0.65%. The sample here was CD4+ T cells sorted from PBMCs, taken 10 days after the yellow fever booster vaccination. The receptors were gathered from a young man who received the YFV17D yellow fever vaccine.

The sample holds many counts of this clonotype. The chain employs TRBV27 and TRBJ1-1; possible D gene TRBD1, 6 bases. The CDR3 sequence is 17 residues long. Germline V gene lookup returns CDR1 MNHEY and CDR2 SMNVEV (reference sequence). V lost 8 bases and J lost 1, with 23 bases in between. The CDR3 protein is CASLMGRGWIRNTEAFF. Here the CDR3 DNA reads TGTGCCAGCTTGATGGGCAGGGGCTGGATTAGGAACACTGAAGCTTTCTTT.

The chain combines TRBV6-1 with TRBJ2-1, with 12 bases that match TRBD2. Germline V lookup: CDR1 MNHNS, CDR2 SASEGT. The CDR3 contains 18 residues. Trimming cost V 5 bases and J 6 bases; bases outside gene matches: 14. The CDR3 is CASSLLSSGRALTNEQFF. Written as DNA, the CDR3 is TGTGCCAGCAGTCTCCTATCTAGCGGGAGGGCCCTGACCAATGAGCAGTTCTTC.

This clonotype was recorded many times. This rearrangement joins TRBV5-1 to TRBJ2-7; 11 nucleotides align to TRBD1. From germline, CDR1 is SGHRS and CDR2 YFSETQ. The junction had 10 bases not matched to a gene; V was cut back by 1 base and J by 7 bases. The CDR3 is made up of 16 amino acids. The CDR3 DNA sequence: TGCGCCAGCAGCTTGTACTCGGGACAGGGGGAGGGGGAGCAGTACTTC. Translation gives CASSLYSGQGEGEQYF.

This clonotype was observed many times. The V gene is TRBV20-1, the J gene TRBJ1-2, with 9 bases matching TRBD1. Germline lookup yields CDR1 DFQATT and CDR2 SNEGSKA (reference sequence). The CDR3 loop spans 13 amino acids. Trimming at V came to 5 bases and at J to 8 bases, leaving 9 bases not matched to a gene. In DNA form, the CDR3 reads TGCAGTGCTGACACAGGGGGCGCGGAAGGCTACACCTTC. This translates into CSADTGGAEGYTF.

This clonotype was seen at least ten times. The chain employs TRBV5-1 and TRBJ2-3; 7 bases map to TRBD2. The CDR3 has 16 amino acids. Trimming cost V 4 bases and J 5 bases; bases outside gene matches: 13. In germline, CDR1 is SGHRS, CDR2 YFSETQ. The CDR3 reads CASSPKAGEVGDTQYF. The DNA of the CDR3 is TGCGCCAGCAGCCCCAAGGCGGGAGAGGTGGGAGATACGCAGTATTTT.

Note on this clonotype: Possible read error: a much larger clone is one base away. The chain recombines TRBV3-1 with TRBJ1-2; weak D call: TRBD1 (6 bases). Trimming took 2 bases from V and 3 from J, leaving 10 bases between them. Germline lookup yields CDR1 LGHDT and CDR2 YNNKEL (reference sequence). The CDR3 runs to 14 residues. The CDR3 region is CASSQRTAYYGYTF. The CDR3 DNA is TGTGCCAGCAGCCAACGGACAGCCTACTATGGCTACACCTTC.

This clonotype was seen repeatedly, ten times or more. The CDR3: CSANTNLPYNEQFF. CDR3 DNA: TGCAGTGCTAATACTAATCTACCCTACAATGAGCAGTTCTTC. V is TRBV20-1 and J is TRBJ2-1; no firm D call. This CDR3 comprises 14 residues. Germline CDR1 reads DFQATT; CDR2 reads SNEGSKA (reference sequence). Deletions cut 4 bases from V and 2 bases from J, with 12 bases between.

At least ten counts were recorded for this clonotype. The chain links TRBV3-1 to TRBJ2-2; D gene ambiguous. The CDR3 consists of 13 residues. Trimming took 1 base from V and 17 from J, leaving 17 bases between them. Germline V gene data show CDR1 as LGHDT and CDR2 as YNNKEL (reference sequence). CDR3 residues: CASSQVPRGVVFF. The CDR3 DNA is TGTGCCAGCAGCCAAGTACCAAGAGGCGTTGTTTTTTTT.